Reported below is one T cell receptor (beta chain). Antigen unknown. TCRdb recomputed calls from the 5' RACE reads with MiXCR, one row per CDR3 protein. The table records fewer than 200,000 distinct CDR3 sequences, around a tenth of them present only once. The sample belongs to a study of CD8 T cells in ankylosing spondylitis. Study findings and constraints: Significant enrichment of disease-linked clones was reported in matched ankylosing spondylitis synovial fluid.

The specimen sequenced was blood, either unsorted or a sorted T cell fraction (not recorded which). This clonotype was sampled from a female donor with ankylosing spondylitis or in good health (not recorded which).

CDR3 DNA: TGTGCCAGCAGCCGCAGCAACCTAGCGGGAGCTCTGCAGTTCTTC. It encodes CASSRSNLAGALQFF. This chain links TRBV27 with TRBJ2-1, with 10 bases matching TRBD2. Germline lookup yields CDR1 MNHEY and CDR2 SMNVEV (reference sequence). The CDR3 extends over 15 amino acids. V gave up 6 bases and J gave up 12 bases; unmatched junction bases: 14.